A selection of T cell receptor beta chains follows, all from one sample in a study of T-cell reconstitution after alpha-beta-depleted transplantation in children. TCRdb recomputed calls from the PCR reads with MiXCR, one row per CDR3 protein. The sample carries over 120,000 distinct CDR3 sequences, about 9% recorded once. The sample here was PBMCs, mostly from graft donor cells, taken 180 days after TCRalphabeta/CD19-depleted stem cell transplant. These receptors were collected from a female patient aged 2-10 years who had a stem cell transplant for congenital amegakaryocytic thrombocytopenia, so the T cells may come from the graft donor. Both conserved end residues are part of each CDR3.

>TRBV29-1|TRBJ2-3
CSVEATASTDTQYF
>TRBV5-1|TRBJ2-5
CASSLGPTQETQYF
>TRBV5-6|TRBJ2-3
CASSFGRGRTDTQYF
>TRBV3-1|TRBJ2-7
CASSPGLAVSYEQYF
>TRBV15|TRBJ2-1
CATSSGGLTDDYNEQFF
>TRBV12-3/TRBV12-4|TRBJ2-1
CASSFGAAGYNEQFF
>TRBV4-2|TRBJ2-4
CASSQYSYRVSVGKNIQYF
>TRBV6-5|TRBJ2-7
CASSYGYPQAYEQYF
>TRBV29-1|TRBJ1-4
CSVGQGAEKLFF
>TRBV7-6|TRBJ2-6
CASSLMGYSGANVLTF
>TRBV28|TRBJ1-2
CASSLFPYNYGYTF
>TRBV9|TRBJ2-7
CASTKGTIPYEQYF
>TRBV3-1|TRBJ2-1
CASSQDLGYNEQFF
>TRBV18|TRBJ2-5
CASSQEETQYF
>TRBV5-6|TRBJ2-1
CASSFNPWEQFF
>TRBV29-1|TRBJ2-1
CSDLGQGAYNEQFF
>TRBV7-9|TRBJ1-2
CASSLSGGPWDGYTF
>TRBV5-5|TRBJ2-1
CASSLPGLAVNEQFF
>TRBV20-1|TRBJ1-3
CSARVVTDGDTIYF
>TRBV7-9|TRBJ1-4
CASSLATGERGLFF
>TRBV28|TRBJ2-1
CASSAAGIQEGNEQFF
>TRBV12-3/TRBV12-4|TRBJ2-7
CASSSGQGWNEQYF
>TRBV6-5|TRBJ2-3
CASSYSGLAGFTDTQYF
>TRBV5-1|TRBJ2-1
CASSFSDPNEQFF
>TRBV6-1|TRBJ1-5
CASSGGRGGGQPQHF
>TRBV7-2|TRBJ2-5
CASSLAGTGWETQYF
>TRBV3-1|TRBJ2-7
CASSVQGDEQYF
>TRBV6-2/TRBV6-3|TRBJ2-3
CASSFPSRGGTDTQYF
>TRBV20-1|TRBJ1-6
CSARSYNSPLHF
>TRBV20-1|TRBJ2-1
CSAKAPGLAGGLHNEQFF
>TRBV20-1|TRBJ2-1
CSARALAGGPAASYNEQFF
>TRBV20-1|TRBJ2-5
CSASGIEAKETQYF
>TRBV10-3|TRBJ2-7
CAISWGSDEQYF
>TRBV20-1|TRBJ2-3
CSARSGVETSTDTQYF
>TRBV5-8|TRBJ2-2
CASSRIFGGANTGELFF
>TRBV5-1|TRBJ2-3
CASSLGASPDTQYF
>TRBV12-3/TRBV12-4|TRBJ1-1
CASSLTGDTEAFF
>TRBV27|TRBJ2-1
CASTRGRHSYNEQFF
>TRBV20-1|TRBJ2-1
CSATPGLAGGLNEQFF
>TRBV10-3|TRBJ2-3
CAITRTGVRDTQYF
>TRBV18|TRBJ1-6
CASSPAILDNSPLHF
>TRBV20-1|TRBJ2-3
CSASLLRRVGDTQYF
>TRBV7-3|TRBJ2-2
CASSPRLAGDTGELFF
>TRBV5-1|TRBJ2-1
CASSLISSSYNEQFF
>TRBV10-1|TRBJ2-3
CASSDTLLAGADTQYF
>TRBV3-1|TRBJ2-1
CASSKRPGLLNNEQFF
>TRBV6-2/TRBV6-3|TRBJ1-5
CASSWLLRNQPQHF
>TRBV12-3/TRBV12-4|TRBJ2-2
CASRHRLAGGNTGELFF
>TRBV11-2|TRBJ2-7
CASSLVPGTSGRTYEQYF
>TRBV6-1|TRBJ2-2
CASSEYVLVVGTSGTSGELFF
>TRBV5-1|TRBJ2-7
CASSLGGGINEQYF
>TRBV6-6|TRBJ2-6
CAGFSGANVLTF
>TRBV12-3/TRBV12-4|TRBJ2-7
CASSKSGARSYEQYF